This is a list of T cell receptor beta chains from one sample in a study of cytomegalovirus exposure and HLA in healthy donors. Profiling relied on immunoSEQ multiplex PCR, and the TCRdb table lists in-frame clones only, not all of them. The sample yields roughly 220,000 clones, 85% to 95% seen once. Sequenced: PBMCs. The receptor set was obtained from a young woman in good health and CMV-seronegative. Both conserved end residues are part of each CDR3. The D gene is left open where the match is weak. The size field is filled for only some rows; it gives once, few, many or a size class.

j_call | d_call | cdr3_length | clone_size | v_call | cdr3_aa | cdr3_nt
TRBJ1-2 | TRBD1 | 14 | - | TRBV5-1 | CASKTGTGGFGYTF | TGCGCCAGCAAAACCGGGACAGGGGGCTTTGGCTACACCTTC
TRBJ1-1 | - | 15 | - | TRBV6-6 | CASSYSRAADTEAFF | TGTGCCAGCAGTTACTCCCGCGCGGCTGATACTGAAGCTTTCTTT
TRBJ1-2 | - | 15 | - | TRBV11-2 | CASSHGGGTNYGYTF | TGTGCCAGCAGCCACGGCGGCGGAACTAACTATGGCTACACCTTC
TRBJ1-1 | - | 13 | - | TRBV18 | CASSQDSYTEAFF | TGTGCCAGCTCTCAGGACAGTTACACTGAAGCTTTCTTT
TRBJ1-2 | - | 18 | - | TRBV7-6 | CASSLGRTAKIPDYGYTF | TGTGCCAGCAGCTTAGGACGGACAGCTAAGATCCCCGACTATGGCTACACCTTC
TRBJ1-2 | - | 13 | - | TRBV27 | CASSLTAAHGYTF | TGTGCCAGCAGTTTAACTGCGGCCCATGGCTACACCTTC
TRBJ2-1 | - | 13 | - | TRBV19 | CASSSGSYNEQFF | TGTGCCAGTTCATCGGGGTCCTACAATGAGCAGTTCTTC
TRBJ2-5 | - | 13 | - | TRBV30 | CAWSKAVQETQYF | TGTGCCTGGAGTAAAGCGGTCCAAGAGACCCAGTACTTC
TRBJ2-7 | TRBD2 | 13 | - | TRBV10-2 | CASVAGAAYEQYF | TGCGCCAGCGTAGCGGGAGCGGCCTACGAGCAGTACTTC
TRBJ1-5 | - | 13 | - | TRBV30 | CAYSGTWNQPQHF | TGTGCCTACTCCGGGACATGGAATCAGCCCCAGCATTTT
TRBJ1-2 | - | 18 | - | TRBV7-9 | CASSLEPYDRLGLNGYTF | TGTGCCAGCAGCTTAGAGCCCTACGACAGACTGGGCCTTAATGGCTACACCTTC
TRBJ2-5 | - | 14 | - | TRBV6-1 | CASSGQGLQETQYF | TGTGCCAGCAGTGGGCAGGGGTTACAAGAGACCCAGTACTTC
TRBJ2-1 | - | 15 | - | TRBV5-1 | CASSLSPPETNEQFF | TGCGCCAGCAGCTTATCACCGCCGGAGACCAATGAGCAGTTCTTC
TRBJ2-7 | TRBD2 | 17 | - | TRBV19 | CASSAPNPSGAPYEQYF | TGTGCCAGTAGTGCCCCTAATCCTAGCGGGGCTCCCTACGAGCAGTACTTC
TRBJ2-7 | - | 14 | - | TRBV9 | CASSGLIDSYEQYF | TGTGCCAGCAGCGGTTTAATTGACAGCTACGAGCAGTACTTC
TRBJ2-7 | TRBD2 | 15 | - | TRBV19 | CASSIGAAGAYEQYF | TGTGCCAGTAGTATAGGGGCAGCGGGAGCCTACGAGCAGTACTTC
TRBJ1-2 | TRBD1 | 14 | - | TRBV27 | CASSPTGGYYGYTF | TGTGCCAGCAGCCCGACAGGGGGATACTATGGCTACACCTTC
TRBJ1-6 | - | 15 | - | TRBV5-6 | CASSPRRHGGSPLHF | TGTGCCAGCAGCCCCCGGAGGCATGGAGGTTCACCCCTCCACTTT
TRBJ1-1 | TRBD1 | 13 | - | TRBV28 | CATLDRADTEAFF | TGTGCCACCCTAGACAGGGCAGACACTGAAGCTTTCTTT
TRBJ2-1 | - | 15 | - | TRBV7-2 | CASSFWRARVNEQFF | TGTGCCAGCAGCTTCTGGAGGGCCCGAGTCAATGAGCAGTTCTTC
TRBJ2-3 | - | 15 | few | TRBV2 | CASRARQFVTDTQYF | TGTGCCAGCAGGGCCAGACAGTTCGTGACAGATACGCAGTATTTT
TRBJ2-2 | TRBD2 | 15 | - | TRBV5-1 | CASSLGLADTGELFF | TGCGCCAGCAGCTTGGGACTAGCGGACACCGGGGAGCTGTTTTTT
TRBJ1-2 | - | 15 | - | TRBV25-1 | CASSEYGDNTYGYTF | TGTGCCAGCAGTGAATATGGGGACAACACCTATGGCTACACCTTC
TRBJ1-1 | - | 14 | - | TRBV2 | CASRATTLITEAFF | TGTGCCAGCAGGGCAACAACGTTAATTACTGAAGCTTTCTTT
TRBJ1-1 | - | 10 | - | TRBV30 | CAYTRTEAFF | TGTGCCTACACGAGGACTGAAGCTTTCTTT
TRBJ2-3 | - | 9 | - | TRBV30 | CAGGDTQYF | TGTGCCGGGGGGGATACGCAGTATTTT
TRBJ2-7 | TRBD2 | 14 | - | TRBV7-9 | CASSLSGRSYEQYF | TGTGCCAGCAGCCTTAGCGGGAGATCCTACGAGCAGTACTTC
TRBJ1-1 | TRBD1 | 14 | - | TRBV6-1 | CASRRDRAGGEAFF | TGTGCCAGCAGGAGAGACAGGGCCGGCGGTGAAGCTTTCTTT
TRBJ2-5 | - | 16 | - | TRBV27 | CASSSTLIYSKETQYF | TGTGCCAGCAGTTCCACCTTAATTTATTCTAAAGAGACCCAGTACTTC
TRBJ2-5 | - | 13 | - | TRBV15 | CATSREREETQYF | TGTGCCACCAGCAGGGAGCGGGAAGAGACCCAGTACTTC
TRBJ1-1 | TRBD1 | 13 | few | TRBV30 | CAWDGQDEGEAFF | TGTGCCTGGGACGGACAGGACGAAGGTGAAGCTTTCTTT
TRBJ1-3 | - | 16 | - | TRBV7-9 | CASQRVAGVNGNTIYF | TGTGCCAGCCAACGGGTCGCGGGGGTTAATGGAAACACCATATATTTT
TRBJ2-7 | - | 20 | - | TRBV19 | CASSIDSSGFGTGAFDEQYF | TGTGCCAGTAGTATAGATTCCAGCGGTTTCGGGACGGGAGCTTTTGACGAGCAGTACTTC
TRBJ2-1 | TRBD2 | 17 | - | TRBV19 | CASRRRTSGLVNNEQFF | TGTGCCAGTAGACGACGGACTAGCGGGCTTGTCAACAATGAGCAGTTCTTC
TRBJ1-6 | TRBD1 | 16 | once | TRBV14 | CASSQRTGTGYSPLHF | TGTGCCAGCAGCCAGAGGACCGGGACAGGTTATTCACCCCTCCACTTT
TRBJ1-5 | TRBD1 | 14 | few | TRBV10-2 | CASSERGGSQPQHF | TGCGCCAGCAGTGAGCGAGGGGGCAGTCAGCCCCAGCATTTT
TRBJ2-2 | - | 14 | few | TRBV7-9 | CASSLRQDTGELFF | TGTGCCAGCAGCTTAAGGCAGGACACCGGGGAGCTGTTTTTT
TRBJ2-6 | - | 15 | - | TRBV19 | CASSIRRAGANVLTF | TGTGCCAGTAGTATTCGGAGGGCCGGGGCCAACGTCCTGACTTTC
TRBJ2-1 | - | 14 | - | TRBV7-6 | CASSPQASNNEQFF | TGTGCCAGCAGCCCACAGGCGTCCAACAATGAGCAGTTCTTC
TRBJ2-1 | TRBD2 | 19 | - | TRBV27 | CASSLFQTAVAGRLNEQFF | TGTGCCAGCAGTTTATTCCAAACCGCGGTAGCGGGAAGATTGAATGAGCAGTTCTTC
TRBJ1-2 | - | 15 | - | TRBV27 | CASSLIDRNPYGYTF | TGTGCCAGCAGTTTAATTGACAGAAACCCCTATGGCTACACCTTC
TRBJ1-2 | - | 11 | - | TRBV5-6 | CASKGFYGYTF | TGTGCCAGCAAGGGGTTCTATGGCTACACCTTC
TRBJ2-1 | TRBD2 | 14 | - | TRBV5-8 | CASNALAGVSEQFF | TGTGCCAGCAATGCCCTAGCGGGAGTGTCAGAGCAGTTCTTC
TRBJ2-1 | TRBD2 | 18 | - | TRBV28 | CASSLSRGSGSSYNEQFF | TGTGCCAGCAGTTTATCCCGGGGTAGCGGGAGCTCCTACAATGAGCAGTTCTTC
TRBJ1-1 | - | 15 | - | TRBV5-1 | CASSTHPPGDTEAFF | TGCGCCAGCAGCACCCATCCCCCGGGAGACACTGAAGCTTTCTTT